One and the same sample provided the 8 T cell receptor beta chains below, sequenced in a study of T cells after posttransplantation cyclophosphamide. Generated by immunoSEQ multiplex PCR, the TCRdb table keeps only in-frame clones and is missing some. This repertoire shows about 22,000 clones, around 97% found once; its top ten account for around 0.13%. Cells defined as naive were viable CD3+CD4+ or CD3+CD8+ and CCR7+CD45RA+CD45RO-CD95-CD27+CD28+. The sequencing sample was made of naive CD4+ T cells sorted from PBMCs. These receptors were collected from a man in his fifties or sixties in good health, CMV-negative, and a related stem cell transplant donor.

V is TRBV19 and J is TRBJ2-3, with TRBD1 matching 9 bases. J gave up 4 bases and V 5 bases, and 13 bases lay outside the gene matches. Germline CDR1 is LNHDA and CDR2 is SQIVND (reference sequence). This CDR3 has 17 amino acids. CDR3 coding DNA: TGTGCCAGTAGTGCGCCCCGGACAGGGGCGCGCCCAGATACGCAGTATTTT. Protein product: CASSAPRTGARPDTQYF.

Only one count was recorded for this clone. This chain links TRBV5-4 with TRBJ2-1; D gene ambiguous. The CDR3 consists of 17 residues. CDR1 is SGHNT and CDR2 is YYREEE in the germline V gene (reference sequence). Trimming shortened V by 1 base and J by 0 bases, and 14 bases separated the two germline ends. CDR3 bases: TGTGCCAGCAGCTTGTGGGTTAGCCTGAGCTCCTACAATGAGCAGTTCTTC. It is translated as CASSLWVSLSSYNEQFF.

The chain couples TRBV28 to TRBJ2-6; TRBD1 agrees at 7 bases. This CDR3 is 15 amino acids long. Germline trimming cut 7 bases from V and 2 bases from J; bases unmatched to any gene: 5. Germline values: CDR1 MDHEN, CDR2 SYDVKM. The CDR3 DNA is TGTGCCAGCACCGATACAGGGGCTGGGGCCAACGTCCTGACTTTC. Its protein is CASTDTGAGANVLTF.

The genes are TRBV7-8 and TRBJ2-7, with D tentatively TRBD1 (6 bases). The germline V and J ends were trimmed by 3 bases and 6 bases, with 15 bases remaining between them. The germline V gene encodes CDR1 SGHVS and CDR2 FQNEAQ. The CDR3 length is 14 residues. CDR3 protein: CASSLPGALPEQYF. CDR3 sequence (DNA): TGTGCCAGCAGCTTGCCAGGGGCGTTGCCCGAGCAGTACTTC. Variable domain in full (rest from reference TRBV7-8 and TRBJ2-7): GAGVSQSPRYKVAKRGQDVALRCDPISGHVSLFWYQQALGQGPEFLTYFQNEAQLDKSGLPSDRFFAERPEGSVSTLKIQRTQQEDSAVYLCASSLPGALPEQYFGPGTRLTVT.

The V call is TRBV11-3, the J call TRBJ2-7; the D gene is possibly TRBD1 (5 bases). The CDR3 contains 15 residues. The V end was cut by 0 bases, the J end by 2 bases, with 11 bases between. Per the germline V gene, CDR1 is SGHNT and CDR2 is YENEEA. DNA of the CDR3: TGTGCCAGCAGCTTAGATGGGGCCAAACCCTACGAGCAGTACTTC. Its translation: CASSLDGAKPYEQYF.

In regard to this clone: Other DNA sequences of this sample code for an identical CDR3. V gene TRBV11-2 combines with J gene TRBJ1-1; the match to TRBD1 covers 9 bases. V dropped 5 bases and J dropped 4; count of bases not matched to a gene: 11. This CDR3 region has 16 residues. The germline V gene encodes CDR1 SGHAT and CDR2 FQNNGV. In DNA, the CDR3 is TGTGCCAGCAGCCCCACAGGGGGCTCGGGTGTCACTGAAGCTTTCTTT. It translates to CASSPTGGSGVTEAFF.

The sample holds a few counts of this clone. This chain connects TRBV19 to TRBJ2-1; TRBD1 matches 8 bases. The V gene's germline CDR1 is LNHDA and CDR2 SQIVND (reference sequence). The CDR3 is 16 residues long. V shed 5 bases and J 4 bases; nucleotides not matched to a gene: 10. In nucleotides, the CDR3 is TGTGCCAGTAGTCGCCGCGGACAGGGCGGATACAATGAGCAGTTCTTC. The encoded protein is CASSRRGQGGYNEQFF.

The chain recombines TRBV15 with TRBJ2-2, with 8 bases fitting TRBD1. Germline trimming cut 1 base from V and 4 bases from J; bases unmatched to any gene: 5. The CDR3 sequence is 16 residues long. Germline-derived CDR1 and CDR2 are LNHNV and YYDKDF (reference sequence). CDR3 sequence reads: CATSRGQGAITGELFF. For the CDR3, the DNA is TGTGCCACCAGCAGAGGCCAGGGGGCTATCACCGGGGAGCTGTTTTTT.